The TCR beta chain under discussion was sequenced for a study of graft-versus-host responses after intestinal transplantation (dated by TCRdb to the early 2020s). The study in broad terms: The transplants that recipients got were multivisceral, liver-intestinal, or isolated intestinal. A peak of at least 4% donor T cells among recipient peripheral blood mononuclear cells was the definition used for donor T cell macrochimerism. All recipients received anti-thymocyte globulin induction followed by maintenance tacrolimus and steroids for around 3 years. A cohort of under 30 intestinal transplant recipients, including one retransplant, was enrolled, and a few patients lacking pretransplant specimens were excluded. Instead of going to the commercial service, samples from a few later patients were sequenced in-house on an Illumina MiSeq and processed with MiXCR. After intestinal transplantation, graft-versus-host and host-versus-graft alloreactive T cell clones were followed in the graft, circulation and bone marrow using bulk TCR-beta CDR3 sequencing. Alloreactive clones were identified by sequencing pre-transplant mixed lymphocyte reaction products and comparing them with unstimulated pre-transplant donor and recipient T cells.

The CDR3, from cysteine to phenylalanine, totals 15 residues. The sequence is cut down to CDR3 DNA, 45 bases in frame from base 1. Reading the germline V gene (reference sequence) gives CDR1 PRHDT and CDR2 FYEKMQ. Cut back by 5 bases and 6 bases, the V and J ends lie 18 bases apart. The label giving this sample's time point can be read as: cells obtained before transplantation from donor or recipient. CD3+CD4+ and CD3+CD8+ populations were FACS-sorted from unstimulated pre-transplant donor and recipient cells taken from spleen or lymph nodes. General study outcomes and caveats: The relatively low number and heterogeneity of intestinal transplant patients limited the conclusions. GvH clones were found in recipient bone marrow, and some of the GvH clones appeared earlier in ileal mucosa or blood, which is consistent with an intestinal mucosal origin. Early after transplant, peak levels of circulating GvH clones were found to be associated with declines in HvG clones. In the allografts of patients with donor T cell macrochimerism, GvH to HvG T cell clonal ratios were high.

About this clone itself: The specificity of this receptor is unknown. No quality values exist for individual bases; no much larger clone is one base distant.

Library creation used the immunoSEQ multiplex PCR assay. In most patients, genomic DNA was isolated using the Qiagen DNeasy Blood and Tissue Kit and sent frozen to Adaptive Biotechnologies for TCR sequencing. For most patients, high-throughput TCR-beta CDR3 sequencing of genomic DNA was performed by Adaptive Biotechnologies. The source study handled its data this way. TCR sequencing data for over 15 patients were retrieved from Adaptive's ImmunoSEQ software; a few other patients were processed with MiXCR and VDJtools. To correct CD4 versus CD8 sorting errors, any sequence found in both subsets at a frequency ratio below 5:1 was removed. CDR3 nucleotide sequences shared by donor and recipient were removed because the origin of these sequences could not be assigned. To be classed as alloreactive, a clone needed at least 2-fold expansion over unstimulated cells and a minimum CFSE-low frequency of 0.002% (template counts) or 0.001% (read counts). Clones detected in sequenced pre-transplant spleen, lymph node, or MLR CFSE-low populations of the donor or recipient were defined as mappable. The cumulative frequency of alloreactive clones was calculated as a percentage of all sequences, weighted by copy number. This is the immuneACCESS table as TCRdb keeps it, with only in-frame sequences that have V and J called. A part of the clones is gone; compared with another copy, unresolved V genes explain less than half, and the rest is unexplained. V and J calls and clone size come straight from that table; D and trimming were deduced from the DNA. The sample records 45,000 to 60,000 clones, around 90% of which are singletons. The ten biggest clones cover about 2.6% of the sample.

The origin of this receptor is a human donor who was the organ donor for an intestinal transplant. The sequencing here drew on unstimulated CD4+ T cells sorted from spleen or lymph node cells, taken before transplant. This sequence uses TRBV13 and TRBJ2-3; a tentative D call is TRBD1 (5 bases match). The CDR3 amino acid sequence is: CASSRSPRGSDTQYF. The nucleotide sequence is TGTGCCAGCAGCCGAAGTCCTAGGGGCTCGGATACGCAGTATTTT. The reference TRBV13 and TRBJ2-3 proteins fill in what lies around the CDR3, so the full variable domain reads AAGVIQSPRHLIKEKRETATLKCYPIPRHDTVYWYQQGPGQDPQFLISFYEKMQSDKGSIPDRFSAQQFSDYHSELNMSSLELGDSALYFCASSRSPRGSDTQYFGPGTRLTVL.